These 29 T cell receptor beta chains were all obtained from the same sample, sequenced in a study of shared clonotypes between healthy human individuals. Clones were sequenced by immunoSEQ multiplex PCR, and TCRdb holds only the in-frame ones, with some missing. Altogether some 1,100,000 clones are present, 78% being singletons, with the ten largest covering 0.4% to 0.55%. The source material was memory CD4+ T cells from PBMCs. Described subset: CD45RA-negative fraction. These receptors were taken from a young man in good health. Some clones in this sample may be carry-over from other donors' samples.

The V and J genes are TRBV6-1 and TRBJ2-3, with a weak D call TRBD2 (5 bases). The CDR3 is 14 residues long. Germline CDR1 reads MNHNS; CDR2 reads SASEGT. Trimming cost V 5 bases and J 6 bases, with 15 bases left between them. This CDR3 reads CASSSQSGSDTQYF. The CDR3 nucleotides are TGTGCCAGCAGTTCCCAGAGCGGTAGTGATACGCAGTATTTT.

This chain connects TRBV29-1 to TRBJ2-2; the D is unclear. Germline V gene lookup returns CDR1 SQVTM and CDR2 ANQGSEA. The CDR3 is 14 amino acids. Trimming took 2 bases from V and 7 from J, leaving 14 bases between them. CDR3 amino acids: CSVEPQDISGELFF. The DNA for the CDR3 is TGCAGCGTTGAACCCCAGGATATCAGCGGGGAGCTGTTTTTT.

This sequence joins TRBV5-1 and TRBJ1-2; 8 bases match TRBD1. This CDR3 region has 15 residues. Germline lookup yields CDR1 SGHRS and CDR2 YFSETQ. V lost 4 bases, J lost 6 bases, and 11 bases stayed unmatched. CDR3 region: CASSPRPGGRDGYTF. For the CDR3, the DNA is TGCGCCAGCAGCCCGAGACCAGGGGGCAGAGATGGCTACACCTTC. Full variable domain (outside the CDR3, taken from reference TRBV5-1 and TRBJ1-2): KAGVTQTPRYLIKTRGQQVTLSCSPISGHRSVSWYQQTPGQGLQFLFEYFSETQRNKGNFPGRFSGRQFSNSRSEMNVSTLELGDSALYLCASSPRPGGRDGYTFGSGTRLTVV.

The CDR3 sequence: CASSGGLAGLLSTDTQYF. The CDR3 DNA reads TGCGCCAGCAGCGGCGGACTAGCGGGGTTACTAAGCACAGATACGCAGTATTTT. The chain combines TRBV5-1 with TRBJ2-3; 12 nucleotides align to TRBD2. This CDR3 is built from 18 residues. The germline V gene has CDR1 SGHRS and CDR2 YFSETQ. V was clipped by 4 bases and J by 0 bases; unmatched bases: 9.

V usage is TRBV7-3 and J usage is TRBJ2-3; 8 positions match TRBD2. Germline assignment: CDR1 SGHTA and CDR2 FQGTGA. J gave up 6 bases and V 5 bases, and 13 bases lay outside the gene matches. The CDR3 covers 16 residues. This CDR3 reads CASSLFVRTSPDTQYF. CDR3 nucleotides: TGTGCCAGCAGCCTCTTCGTAAGGACTAGCCCCGATACGCAGTATTTT. The full variable domain, rest sourced from reference TRBV7-3 and TRBJ2-3, is GAGVSQTPSNKVTEKGKYVELRCDPISGHTALYWYRQSLGQGPEFLIYFQGTGAADDSGLPNDRFFAVRPEGSVSTLKIQRTERGDSAVYLCASSLFVRTSPDTQYFGPGTRLTVL.

CDR3 DNA: TGTGCCAGCAGTTACCCAAAGACAGGGGTAGAAAAACTGTTTTTT. This translates into CASSYPKTGVEKLFF. V is TRBV28 and J is TRBJ1-4; 8 nucleotides agree with TRBD1. The germline CDR1 and CDR2 sequences are MDHEN and SYDVKM. The CDR3 runs to 15 residues. The ends lost 4 bases at V and 8 bases at J; junction bases unmatched: 9.

This clone was counted only a few times. V is TRBV28 and J is TRBJ2-5, with D perhaps TRBD1 (5 bases). V was cut by 2 bases and J by 2 bases, with 15 bases left in between. Germline CDR1 is MDHEN and CDR2 is SYDVKM. The CDR3 spans 16 residues. The CDR3: CASSLIGHGFQETQYF. The CDR3 coding sequence is TGTGCCAGCAGTTTAATTGGACACGGGTTTCAAGAGACCCAGTACTTC.

This clone has only a few counts. Other DNA variants within this sample encode the same CDR3. V usage is TRBV6-5 and J usage is TRBJ2-5; 9 bases match TRBD1. From germline, CDR1 is MNHEY and CDR2 SVGAGI. V was clipped by 0 bases and J by 5 bases; unmatched bases: 4. This CDR3 region has 15 residues. CDR3 coding DNA: TGTGCCAGCAGTTACTCGGGACAGGGAGGGGAGACCCAGTACTTC. Protein: CASSYSGQGGETQYF.

The rearrangement uses TRBV5-1 and TRBJ2-3; the match to TRBD2 covers 9 bases. The CDR3 totals 16 residues. Per the germline V gene, CDR1 is SGHRS and CDR2 is YFSETQ. Trimming at V came to 0 bases and at J to 5 bases, leaving 7 bases not matched to a gene. CDR3 DNA: TGCGCCAGCAGCTTGGACCCTAGCGGGATTGGAGATACGCAGTATTTT. It yields the protein CASSLDPSGIGDTQYF.

The chain joins TRBV2 to TRBJ2-2, with 8 bases aligning to TRBD1. CDR1 is SNHLY, CDR2 FYNNEI, per germline. The CDR3 covers 15 residues. J was trimmed by 1 base and V by 4 bases; bases with no gene match: 2. In DNA form, the CDR3 reads TGTGCCAGCAGTGGACAGGGGATGAACACCGGGGAGCTGTTTTTT. Residues: CASSGQGMNTGELFF.

The genes are TRBV10-3 and TRBJ2-2; TRBD2 matches 9 bases. CDR3 size: 16 residues. V shed 4 bases and J 3 bases; nucleotides not matched to a gene: 6. The germline gives CDR1 ENHRY, CDR2 SYGVKD. The CDR3 loop is CAISAAGLADTGELFF. The DNA of the CDR3 is TGTGCCATCAGTGCCGCGGGACTAGCTGACACCGGGGAGCTGTTTTTT.

A single count supports this clone. This rearrangement joins TRBV18 to TRBJ1-2, with D possibly TRBD1 on 6 matching bases. V lost 6 bases and J 4 bases, leaving 21 bases between the germline ends. The CDR3 contains 16 residues. Germline loops: CDR1 KGHSH, CDR2 LQKENI. CDR3 DNA: TGTGCCAGCTCTCCCAGGGTACAGGGCGTGGGCTATGGCTACACCTTC. This encodes CASSPRVQGVGYGYTF.

The CDR3 nucleotides read TGTGCCAGCAACCCCGGGCACTCTGGAAACACCATATATTTT. As protein: CASNPGHSGNTIYF. The gene calls are TRBV7-2 and TRBJ1-3; D gene unclear. Germline CDR1 reads SGHTA; CDR2 reads FQGNSA. The CDR3 is made up of 14 amino acids. V shed 7 bases and J shed 0 bases, with 10 bases lying between them.

A word on this clone: Relative to the germline gene, one junction end is altered; a read error may explain this. The same CDR3 arises from other DNA sequences in this sample as well. The chain carries TRBV4-3 and TRBJ1-1, with D unclear. This CDR3 comprises 14 residues. Germline loops: CDR1 LGHNA, CDR2 YSLEER. CDR3 in DNA: TGCGCTAGCAGCCCAATATTCGGTACTGCGGGGGCTTTCTTT. Protein product: CASSPIFGTAGAFF.

This rearrangement joins TRBV18 to TRBJ1-5; the match to TRBD1 covers 9 bases. The CDR3 runs to 15 residues. Germline lookup yields CDR1 KGHSH and CDR2 LQKENI. The V and J ends lost 3 bases and 5 bases, in that order; junction bases with no gene match: 5. DNA for the CDR3: TGTGCCAGCTCACCTCCGGGGGACAGGGATCAGCCCCAGCATTTT. As protein: CASSPPGDRDQPQHF. The full variable domain, with the rest looked up from reference TRBV18 and TRBJ1-5, is NAGVMQNPRHLVRRRGQEARLRCSPMKGHSHVYWYRQLPEEGLKFMVYLQKENIIDESGMPKERFSAEFPKEGPSILRIQQVVRGDSAAYFCASSPPGDRDQPQHFGDGTRLSIL.

This rearrangement joins TRBV28 to TRBJ2-7; 11 bases align to TRBD1. Germline CDR1 and CDR2: MDHEN and SYDVKM. V lost 10 bases, J lost 5 bases, and 13 bases stayed unmatched. The CDR3 sequence is 15 residues long. The CDR3 DNA reads TGTGCCACCTCGCCCCGGGACAGGGGGTTCAACGAGCAGTACTTC. Its translation: CATSPRDRGFNEQYF.

The chain carries TRBV5-1 and TRBJ1-1; 7 bases line up with TRBD1. Germline V gene sequence: CDR1 SGHRS, CDR2 YFSETQ. CDR3 length: 15 amino acids. Losses at the gene ends were 0 bases for V and 6 bases for J; bases not matched to a gene: 8. DNA for the CDR3: TGCGCCAGCAGCTTGGTGCAGGGGGGATCTTCTGAAGCTTTCTTT. This gives the protein CASSLVQGGSSEAFF.

This chain links TRBV15 with TRBJ1-6; 9 nucleotides align to TRBD1. The germline V gene encodes CDR1 LNHNV and CDR2 YYDKDF (reference sequence). The CDR3 runs 14 residues. J lost 8 bases, V lost 5 bases, and 4 bases had no gene match. CDR3: CATSLGTGYSPLHF. CDR3 in DNA: TGTGCCACCAGCCTGGGGACAGGGTATTCACCCCTCCACTTT.

The rearrangement joins TRBV7-9 to TRBJ2-1; 8 bases are shared with TRBD2. V trimming: 3 bases; J trimming: 13 bases; junction bases outside the gene matches: 23. This CDR3 is built from 18 residues. Looked up from germline, CDR1 is SEHNR and CDR2 is FQNEAQ (reference sequence). The CDR3 DNA is TGTGCCAGCAGCTTCGGAATAGGGGCTAGCGGGTGGGGTCAAAATCAGTTCTTC. It is translated as CASSFGIGASGWGQNQFF.

This clone was picked up one time. The rearrangement joins TRBV29-1 to TRBJ2-5; the D gene is possibly TRBD1 (9 bases). V lost 7 bases to trimming and J lost 7 bases, with 22 bases between them. The length of the CDR3 is 14 residues. Germline values: CDR1 SQVTM, CDR2 ANQGSEA. The chain's CDR3 is CSAGGDRVYGTQYF. In nucleotides, the CDR3 is TGCAGCGCGGGGGGGGACAGGGTCTATGGGACCCAGTACTTC.

The rearrangement joins TRBV6-1 to TRBJ1-1, with D unclear. Germline V CDR1 and CDR2: MNHNS, SASEGT. CDR3 length equals 14 residues. Trimming took 6 bases from V and 5 from J, leaving 16 bases between them. The CDR3 protein is CASRIGDMATEAFF. The CDR3 DNA is TGTGCCAGCAGGATCGGGGATATGGCGACTGAAGCTTTCTTT.

The chain is built from TRBV6-1 and TRBJ2-5; D is ambiguous. The J call may be in error: the DNA end matches TRBJ2-7 better. The CDR3 has 13 residues. The germline V gene has CDR1 MNHNS and CDR2 SASEGT. Here the CDR3 DNA reads TGTGCCAGCATCTCCCTCACTTCCTACGAGCAGTACTTC. As protein: CASISLTSYEQYF.

This clone has just one count. V usage is TRBV19 and J usage is TRBJ2-6; 14 nucleotides line up with TRBD2. CDR3 size: 18 residues. V shed 7 bases and J 0 bases; nucleotides not matched to a gene: 5. Germline lookup yields CDR1 LNHDA and CDR2 SQIVND (reference sequence). This CDR3 is CASKRGLAGASGANVLTF. CDR3 nucleotide sequence: TGTGCCAGTAAGAGGGGACTAGCGGGAGCCTCTGGGGCCAACGTCCTGACTTTC.

The CDR3 region is CASSFGQGTDTQYF. The DNA of the CDR3 is TGTGCCAGCAGCTTTGGACAGGGCACAGATACGCAGTATTTT. This chain uses TRBV11-2 with TRBJ2-3, with 7 nucleotides matching TRBD1. In germline, CDR1 is SGHAT, CDR2 FQNNGV. The junction had 1 base not matched to a gene; V was cut back by 3 bases and J by 1 base. The CDR3 is made up of 14 amino acids.

This chain uses TRBV28 with TRBJ2-7; 7 positions match TRBD2. Germline assignment: CDR1 MDHEN and CDR2 SYDVKM. The CDR3 is 13 amino acids. Trimming removed 4 bases from V and 11 bases from J; junction bases left unmatched: 11. The CDR3 nucleotides are TGTGCCAGCAGTTCATCGCGGGAGTGGGGAGAGTACTTC. Translation gives CASSSSREWGEYF.

This clone has ten or more counts. The rearrangement links TRBV29-1 to TRBJ2-3; the D gene could be TRBD1 or TRBD2 (5 bases each). CDR1 is SQVTM, CDR2 ANQGSEA, per germline. The CDR3 runs to 14 residues. V dropped 7 bases and J dropped 5 bases, with 19 bases sitting between them. The CDR3 sequence: CSAFGDLRGDTQYF. The CDR3 nucleotides read TGCAGCGCTTTCGGGGACCTGCGAGGAGATACGCAGTATTTT.

The V gene is TRBV29-1, the J gene TRBJ1-1; D remains unclear. The CDR3 has 13 amino acids. In germline, CDR1 is SQVTM, CDR2 ANQGSEA. Trimming removed 3 bases at V and 1 base at J, with 9 bases between. This CDR3 is CSVDRLRNTEAFF. The CDR3, as DNA: TGCAGCGTTGATAGGCTCAGGAACACTGAAGCTTTCTTT.

The chain combines TRBV6-5 with TRBJ1-2; 9 bases are a match to TRBD1. V trimming: 6 bases; J trimming: 3 bases; junction bases outside the gene matches: 5. The CDR3 is 14 residues long. Germline CDR1 and CDR2: MNHEY and SVGAGI. The CDR3 DNA reads as TGTGCCAGCAGGCCGACAGGGGGTGACTATGGCTACACCTTC. Encoded protein: CASRPTGGDYGYTF.

The chain carries TRBV29-1 and TRBJ2-2, with 15 bases that match TRBD2. The J segment lost 6 bases and the V segment lost 3 bases, leaving 8 bases of the junction unmatched. CDR3 size: 17 residues. The germline V gene encodes CDR1 SQVTM and CDR2 ANQGSEA. This CDR3 reads CSVEMGTSGRLAGELFF. The CDR3 DNA reads as TGCAGCGTTGAGATGGGGACTAGCGGGAGGCTCGCCGGGGAGCTGTTTTTT.